The 26 T cell receptor beta chains below come from one sample, sequenced in a study of blood T cell repertoires in COVID-19. Libraries were prepared by immunoSEQ multiplex PCR; TCRdb keeps only in-frame clonotypes and omits some of them. This repertoire shows over 250,000 clones, around 83% found once; its top ten account for roughly 4.7%. The sequenced sample consisted of PBMCs or T cells enriched from blood (not recorded which). Receptors were obtained from a man aged 40-49 years who had been exposed to COVID-19.

DNA of the CDR3: TGTGCCAGCAGAACAGGGGATGTCGGGGAGCTGTTTTTT. Its translation: CASRTGDVGELFF. This chain joins TRBV27 and TRBJ2-2, with TRBD1 matching over 7 bases. The CDR3 is made up of 13 amino acids. V was pared by 6 bases and J by 7 bases, with 5 bases of the junction left unmatched. Germline CDR1 and CDR2: MNHEY and SMNVEV (reference sequence).

V is TRBV2 and J is TRBJ2-3; 12 nucleotides line up with TRBD2. CDR3 length equals 14 residues. In germline, CDR1 is SNHLY, CDR2 FYNNEI. The J segment lost 7 bases and the V segment lost 7 bases, leaving 6 bases of the junction unmatched. CDR3 sequence (DNA): TGTGCCAGCAACCTAGCGGGAGGGCGGAATACGCAGTATTTT. This sequence encodes CASNLAGGRNTQYF.

The chain carries TRBV7-3 and TRBJ1-6; perhaps TRBD1 as D (6 bases). Germline CDR1 reads SGHTA; CDR2 reads FQGTGA. The ends were cut back, 4 bases at V and 8 bases at J, with 12 bases in the middle. The CDR3 totals 14 residues. The CDR3 nucleotides read TGTGCCAGCAGCTCCGGGACACTTGATTCACCCCTCCACTTT. This encodes CASSSGTLDSPLHF.

This chain links TRBV13 with TRBJ2-1, with 8 bases lining up with TRBD1. The CDR3 totals 13 residues. In germline, CDR1 is PRHDT, CDR2 FYEKMQ (reference sequence). Losses at the gene ends were 2 bases for V and 7 bases for J; bases not matched to a gene: 1. The CDR3 DNA follows: TGTGCCAGCAGCTTACGACAGGGGAATGAGCAGTTCTTC. It translates to CASSLRQGNEQFF. The entire variable domain, with the rest obtained from reference TRBV13 and TRBJ2-1, is as follows: AAGVIQSPRHLIKEKRETATLKCYPIPRHDTVYWYQQGPGQDPQFLISFYEKMQSDKGSIPDRFSAQQFSDYHSELNMSSLELGDSALYFCASSLRQGNEQFFGPGTRLTVL.

This clone was detected once. The same CDR3 arises from other DNA sequences in this sample as well. V usage is TRBV28 and J usage is TRBJ1-3, with a weak D call TRBD1 (5 bases). Germline V gene data show CDR1 as MDHEN and CDR2 as SYDVKM. V was shortened by 3 bases and J by 1 base, with 10 bases between the two germline ends. The CDR3 loop spans 15 amino acids. In nucleotides, the CDR3 is TGTGCCAGCAGTTTTCAGGGTGGTTCTGGAAACACCATATATTTT. Translating it yields CASSFQGGSGNTIYF.

The chain carries TRBV11-3 and TRBJ2-3; TRBD1 might be the D (6 bases). Germline assignment: CDR1 SGHNT and CDR2 YENEEA. V gave up 4 bases and J gave up 2 bases, with 13 bases separating them. The CDR3 has 15 amino acids. The CDR3 nucleotides read TGTGCCAGCAGCTCCAGACAGGTCCTCACAGATACGCAGTATTTT. Amino acids: CASSSRQVLTDTQYF. Full variable domain (missing parts from reference TRBV11-3 and TRBJ2-3): EAGVVQSPRYKIIEKKQPVAFWCNPISGHNTLYWYLQNLGQGPELLIRYENEEAVDDSQLPKDRFSAERLKGVDSTLKIQPAELGDSAVYLCASSSRQVLTDTQYFGPGTRLTVL.

The CDR3 loop is CASSPAYEQYF. CDR3 DNA sequence: TGCGCCAGCAGTCCGGCCTACGAGCAGTACTTC. The V call is TRBV23-1, the J call TRBJ2-7; no firm D call. TRBV23-1 belongs to the ORF category, with a function that is uncertain. The CDR3 is made up of 11 amino acids. V was shortened by 4 bases and J by 2 bases, with 3 bases between the two germline ends.

This clone was seen only once. The rearrangement joins TRBV7-9 to TRBJ2-7; D uncertain. V lost 5 bases and J lost 7, with 12 bases in between. The CDR3 is 12 amino acids. CDR1 and CDR2 (germline): SEHNR, FQNEAQ (reference sequence). The DNA of the CDR3 is TGTGCCAGCAGCACCGTACGGTGGGAGCAGTACTTC. Its translation is CASSTVRWEQYF.

J is TRBJ2-7 and V is TRBV10-3; 11 positions match TRBD1. V lost 11 bases, J lost 2 bases, and 5 bases stayed unmatched. This CDR3 contains 13 residues. Germline loops: CDR1 ENHRY, CDR2 SYGVKD. CDR3 protein: CAAGTGGTYEQYF. The CDR3 nucleotides are TGTGCCGCCGGGACAGGGGGAACCTACGAGCAGTACTTC.

This clone was observed a few times. The chain uses TRBV19 and TRBJ2-1; TRBD2 matches 9 bases. J lost 8 bases, V lost 3 bases, and 8 bases had no gene match. CDR1 and CDR2 (germline): LNHDA, SQIVND (reference sequence). This CDR3 comprises 15 residues. The CDR3 DNA reads as TGTGCCAGTAGTATTGGTAGCGGGAGATGGGATGAGCAGTTCTTC. Encoded protein: CASSIGSGRWDEQFF.

The chain couples TRBV9 to TRBJ1-1; D is ambiguous. The CDR3 runs to 13 residues. Germline CDR1 is SGDLS and CDR2 is YYNGEE. V was trimmed by 2 bases and J by 0 bases, leaving 5 bases between them. The CDR3 spells CASSVQVNTEAFF. CDR3 bases: TGTGCCAGCAGCGTTCAGGTGAACACTGAAGCTTTCTTT.

The chain carries TRBV3-1 (or the pseudogene TRBV3-2) and TRBJ2-7; perhaps TRBD2 as D (6 bases). Germline V CDR1 and CDR2: LGHDT, YNNKEL (reference sequence). The CDR3 is 15 amino acids. V was trimmed by 0 bases and J by 3 bases, leaving 12 bases between them. CDR3 nucleotide sequence: TGTGCCAGCAGCCAAGACCCCGGGACTGTCTACGAGCAGTACTTC. Translation gives CASSQDPGTVYEQYF.

The chain couples TRBV30 to TRBJ2-1, with 10 bases matching TRBD2. The length of the CDR3 is 16 residues. Germline CDR1 is GTSNPN and CDR2 is SVGIG (reference sequence). J was trimmed by 9 bases and V by 2 bases; bases with no gene match: 13. As DNA, the CDR3 is TGTGCCTGGAGTCCCCCGTGGGCTAGCGGGAGTGCTGAGCAGTTCTTC. Translation gives CAWSPPWASGSAEQFF.

The chain combines TRBV3-1 (or the pseudogene TRBV3-2) with TRBJ1-1; weak D call: TRBD1 (5 bases). Trimming removed 4 bases at V and 7 bases at J, with 16 bases between. Germline values: CDR1 LGHDT, CDR2 YNNKEL (reference sequence). The CDR3 runs 14 residues. CDR3 DNA sequence: TGTGCCAGCAGCCCCCGACAGCACCGAGATGAAGCTTTCTTT. Its protein product is CASSPRQHRDEAFF.

The V gene is TRBV11-3, the J gene TRBJ1-1, with D possibly being TRBD1 (5 bases). V was cut by 5 bases and J by 5 bases, with 12 bases left in between. This CDR3 is 13 amino acids long. The V gene's germline CDR1 is SGHNT and CDR2 YENEEA. CDR3 loop: CASSGAVRTEAFF. For the CDR3, the DNA is TGTGCCAGCAGCGGGGCCGTACGAACTGAAGCTTTCTTT.

The chain's CDR3 is CASSITGLAEYNEQFF. The DNA of the CDR3 is TGTGCCAGTAGTATTACGGGACTAGCGGAATACAATGAGCAGTTCTTC. The chain couples TRBV19 to TRBJ2-1; 11 nucleotides agree with TRBD2. The CDR3 has 16 residues. Germline V gene data show CDR1 as LNHDA and CDR2 as SQIVND (reference sequence). V lost 3 bases to trimming and J lost 4 bases; unmatched junction nucleotides: 5.

For the CDR3, the DNA is TGTGCCAGTAGTACCCGGGCCGGGACAGGGACCGGGGAGCTGTTTTTT. This gives the protein CASSTRAGTGTGELFF. The chain links TRBV19 to TRBJ2-2; 9 bases are shared with TRBD1. Germline V gene lookup returns CDR1 LNHDA and CDR2 SQIVND (reference sequence). The CDR3 is 16 amino acids. V was pared by 4 bases and J by 5 bases, with 8 bases of the junction left unmatched.

V is TRBV6-6 and J is TRBJ2-3, with D tentatively TRBD1 (5 bases). V lost 6 bases, J lost 0 bases, and 7 bases lay in between. The CDR3 has 13 amino acids. Germline CDR1 and CDR2: MNHNY and SVGAGI (reference sequence). CDR3 coding DNA: TGTGCCAGCAGGGGGCCAAGCACAGATACGCAGTATTTT. Its protein is CASRGPSTDTQYF.

Here the CDR3 DNA reads TGTGCCAGCAGCTTATCAGTATTTCAAGAGACCCAGTACTTC. Encoded protein: CASSLSVFQETQYF. The V gene is TRBV7-2, the J gene TRBJ2-5; D is unresolved. Germline V gene lookup returns CDR1 SGHTA and CDR2 FQGNSA. V shed 2 bases and J shed 2 bases, with 9 bases lying between them. The CDR3 loop spans 14 amino acids.

The chain combines TRBV6-5 with TRBJ2-1; 12 positions agree with TRBD2. This CDR3 region has 13 residues. Trimming cost V 4 bases and J 10 bases; bases outside gene matches: 2. Germline-derived CDR1 and CDR2 are MNHEY and SVGAGI. DNA of the CDR3: TGTGCCAGCAGTTTACTAGCGGGAGGAGAGCAGTTCTTC. Its translation is CASSLLAGGEQFF.

The chain carries TRBV6-5 and TRBJ1-4; TRBD1 aligns across 7 bases. Looked up from germline, CDR1 is MNHEY and CDR2 is SVGAGI. The CDR3 spans 14 residues. J lost 8 bases, V lost 6 bases, and 9 bases had no gene match. DNA of the CDR3: TGTGCCAGCAGGTCGACAGGGCTATCCGAAAAACTGTTTTTT. This gives the protein CASRSTGLSEKLFF.

The chain joins TRBV5-1 to TRBJ1-2; D remains ambiguous. This CDR3 has 11 residues. Germline V gene lookup returns CDR1 SGHRS and CDR2 YFSETQ. Trimming cost V 4 bases and J 8 bases, with 9 bases left between them. The CDR3 DNA sequence: TGCGCCAGCAGCCTGGACTTAGGCTACACCTTC. Translation gives CASSLDLGYTF. Supplemented by reference TRBV5-1 and TRBJ1-2, the full variable domain reads KAGVTQTPRYLIKTRGQQVTLSCSPISGHRSVSWYQQTPGQGLQFLFEYFSETQRNKGNFPGRFSGRQFSNSRSEMNVSTLELGDSALYLCASSLDLGYTFGSGTRLTVV.

The V call is TRBV19, the J call TRBJ1-5, with D unclear. The CDR3 is 13 residues long. V was trimmed by 0 bases and J by 10 bases, leaving 10 bases between them. Germline assignment: CDR1 LNHDA and CDR2 SQIVND (reference sequence). CDR3 protein: CASSIDRDRPQHF. In DNA, the CDR3 is TGTGCCAGTAGTATAGACCGGGATCGACCCCAGCATTTT.

CDR3 bases: TGTGCCAGTAGCATCACTAGCGGGAAATACAATGAGCAGTTCTTC. Translating gives CASSITSGKYNEQFF. The chain is built from TRBV19 and TRBJ2-1, with 10 nucleotides matching TRBD2. The CDR3 has 15 amino acids. J was trimmed by 4 bases and V by 6 bases; bases with no gene match: 6. Germline V gene lookup returns CDR1 LNHDA and CDR2 SQIVND (reference sequence). The variable domain in full, with the rest retrieved from reference TRBV19 and TRBJ2-1, is DGGITQSPKYLFRKEGQNVTLSCEQNLNHDAMYWYRQDPGQGLRLIYYSQIVNDFQKGDIAEGYSVSREKKESFPLTVTSAQKNPTAFYLCASSITSGKYNEQFFGPGTRLTVL.

This rearrangement joins TRBV5-5 to TRBJ2-5, with D perhaps TRBD1 (5 bases). The germline CDR1 and CDR2 sequences are SGHKS and YYEKEE (reference sequence). Trimming cost V 1 base and J 5 bases, with 18 bases left between them. The CDR3 has 16 residues. The DNA for the CDR3 is TGTGCCAGCAGCTTGTGGGGCAGGGTCATTATGGAGACCCAGTACTTC. Translated: CASSLWGRVIMETQYF.

This chain links TRBV18 with TRBJ2-1, with TRBD2 matching 10 bases. From germline, CDR1 is KGHSH and CDR2 LQKENI. V dropped 8 bases and J dropped 5; count of bases not matched to a gene: 3. The CDR3 is 13 amino acids. CDR3: CASALAGNNEQFF. The CDR3 region has the DNA TGTGCCAGCGCACTAGCGGGGAACAATGAGCAGTTCTTC.